Listed here are 24 T cell receptor beta chains from one sample, sequenced in a study of radiotherapy plus CTLA-4 blockade in lung cancer. Some clones are missing from TCRdb's copy, which holds only in-frame ones; the method was immunoSEQ multiplex PCR. This sample has more than 80,000 clones; about 84% occur once, and the top ten carry 2% to 2.5%. The source was peripheral blood, collected from a patient treated with radiotherapy plus ipilimumab. The receptors shown here come from a human donor with non-small cell lung cancer that progressed on radiotherapy plus ipilimumab. Some clones in this sample may be carry-over from other donors' samples.

The genes are TRBV5-5 and TRBJ1-1; perhaps TRBD1 as D (6 bases). Deletions cut 1 base from V and 5 bases from J, with 12 bases between. The CDR3 consists of 14 residues. The germline CDR1 and CDR2 sequences are SGHKS and YYEKEE (reference sequence). The CDR3 nucleotides read TGTGCCAGCAGCTTGTACAGGGCGGTAACTGAAGCTTTCTTT. Translation: CASSLYRAVTEAFF. The variable domain in full, completed from reference TRBV5-5 and TRBJ1-1, reads DAGVTQSPTHLIKTRGQQVTLRCSPISGHKSVSWYQQVLGQGPQFIFQYYEKEERGRGNFPDRFSARQFPNYSSELNVNALLLGDSALYLCASSLYRAVTEAFFGQGTRLTVV.

V and J are TRBV7-9 and TRBJ2-7; D possibly uses TRBD1 or TRBD2 (6 bases each). The germline gives CDR1 SEHNR, CDR2 FQNEAQ (reference sequence). The CDR3 is 17 amino acids. The V end was cut by 2 bases, the J end by 3 bases, with 20 bases between. CDR3 loop: CASSLQKGGLGNYEQYF. CDR3 nucleotide sequence: TGTGCCAGCAGCTTACAGAAGGGGGGCCTGGGGAACTACGAGCAGTACTTC.

J is TRBJ2-6 and V is TRBV5-8; perhaps TRBD2 as D (5 bases). Germline V gene sequence: CDR1 SGHTS, CDR2 YDEGEE. CDR3 length equals 17 residues. V lost 0 bases and J lost 4, with 14 bases in between. Written as DNA, the CDR3 is TGTGCCAGCAGCTTGGTTTTCGAGGGCGCCGGGGCCAACGTCCTGACTTTC. Translated: CASSLVFEGAGANVLTF.

This clone came up a few times. This chain uses TRBV7-8 with TRBJ1-1, with no clear D. Trimming removed 1 base from V and 8 bases from J, with 8 bases in between. Germline CDR1 is SGHVS and CDR2 is FQNEAQ. CDR3 length: 12 residues. The CDR3 DNA sequence: TGTGCCAGCAGCTTAGGGCAGGCGGAAGCTTTCTTT. This gives the protein CASSLGQAEAFF. The variable domain in full, completed from reference TRBV7-8 and TRBJ1-1, reads GAGVSQSPRYKVAKRGQDVALRCDPISGHVSLFWYQQALGQGPEFLTYFQNEAQLDKSGLPSDRFFAERPEGSVSTLKIQRTQQEDSAVYLCASSLGQAEAFFGQGTRLTVV.

V usage is TRBV2 and J usage is TRBJ1-3; D is uncertain. The germline V gene has CDR1 SNHLY and CDR2 FYNNEI. V was clipped by 1 base and J by 0 bases, with 16 bases between them. The CDR3 has 18 residues. The CDR3 DNA is TGTGCCAGCAGTGAAGTTGGAGGACCGACCTACTCTGGAAACACCATATATTTT. This encodes CASSEVGGPTYSGNTIYF.

This chain connects TRBV12-5 to TRBJ2-3; 8 positions agree with TRBD2. Looked up from germline, CDR1 is LGHNT and CDR2 is FRNRAP. V lost 2 bases to trimming and J lost 2 bases; unmatched junction nucleotides: 12. This CDR3 is built from 18 residues. The CDR3 spells CASGLPRGGTQPTDTQYF. The DNA for the CDR3 is TGTGCTAGTGGTTTGCCTCGGGGGGGGACTCAACCCACAGATACGCAGTATTTT.

This rearrangement joins TRBV5-1 to TRBJ1-6, with 7 bases fitting TRBD1. This CDR3 has 15 residues. Trimming at V came to 4 bases and at J to 7 bases, leaving 8 bases not matched to a gene. Germline loops: CDR1 SGHRS, CDR2 YFSETQ. The CDR3 coding sequence is TGCGCCAGCAGCACGGTTAGCAGGGGGAATTCACCCCTCCACTTT. Translation: CASSTVSRGNSPLHF.

This clone showed up just once. The junction shows a germline mismatch at one end, possibly a read error. The chain carries TRBV2 and TRBJ2-7; TRBD2 agrees at 13 bases. Looked up from germline, CDR1 is SNHLY and CDR2 is FYNNEI. This CDR3 is built from 20 residues. CDR3 bases: TGTGCCAGTAGTGGCTGGGGAAGACTAGCGGGGGGCCAAAGCCACTACGAGCAGTACTTC. This sequence encodes CASSGWGRLAGGQSHYEQYF. Supplemented by reference TRBV2 and TRBJ2-7, the full variable domain reads EPEVTQTPSHQVTQMGQEVILRCVPISNHLYFYWYRQILGQKVEFLVSFYNNEISEKSEIFDDQFSVERPDGSNFTLKIRSTKLEDSAMYFCASSGWGRLAGGQSHYEQYFGPGTRLTVT.

The chain is built from TRBV28 and TRBJ1-6, with D unclear. V shed 6 bases and J shed 8 bases, with 11 bases lying between them. The CDR3 consists of 13 residues. The germline V gene encodes CDR1 MDHEN and CDR2 SYDVKM. The CDR3 DNA reads TGTGCCAGCAGGGCTAACTTGGATTCACCCCTCCACTTT. Protein product: CASRANLDSPLHF. Drawing the rest from reference TRBV28 and TRBJ1-6, the complete variable domain is DVKVTQSSRYLVKRTGEKVFLECVQDMDHENMFWYRQDPGLGLRLIYFSYDVKMKEKGDIPEGYSVSREKKERFSLILESASTNQTSMYLCASRANLDSPLHFGNGTRLTVT.

The chain carries TRBV4-2 and TRBJ1-6; D not resolved. This CDR3 region has 16 residues. The germline V gene has CDR1 LGHNA and CDR2 YNFKEQ. Trimming left V 0 bases short and J 5 bases short, with 11 bases between. This CDR3 is CASSQEYPSNNSPLHF. The CDR3 DNA reads as TGTGCCAGCAGCCAAGAGTATCCATCAAATAATTCACCCCTCCACTTT.

The count of this clone is one. V and J are TRBV7-9 and TRBJ2-7; D possibly uses TRBD1 or TRBD2 (5 bases each). The CDR3 is made up of 15 amino acids. Trimming took off 5 bases at V and 0 bases at J, with 14 bases between the two ends. Germline assignment: CDR1 SEHNR and CDR2 FQNEAQ (reference sequence). CDR3 protein: CASSLLAGSSYEQYF. The CDR3 nucleotides read TGTGCCAGCAGCCTACTGGCAGGGAGCTCCTACGAGCAGTACTTC.

This sequence joins TRBV9 and TRBJ1-2; D possibly corresponds to TRBD1 (6 bases). This CDR3 spans 15 amino acids. The ends were cut back, 4 bases at V and 4 bases at J, with 17 bases in the middle. Germline-derived CDR1 and CDR2 are SGDLS and YYNGEE. CDR3 DNA: TGTGCCAGCAGCATACGGGACAATCTTGGCTATGGCTACACCTTC. Its protein product is CASSIRDNLGYGYTF.

The chain joins TRBV16 to TRBJ2-4; D uncertain. Germline V CDR1 and CDR2: KGHSY, FQNENV. Trimming took off 5 bases at V and 0 bases at J, with 14 bases between the two ends. This CDR3 has 16 residues. The CDR3 spells CASSGNQDLAKNIQYF. CDR3 bases: TGTGCCAGCAGCGGGAACCAGGACCTAGCCAAAAACATTCAGTACTTC.

The CDR3 sequence: CASSSGTPSGANVLTF. The CDR3 bases are TGTGCCAGCAGCTCGGGGACACCCTCTGGGGCCAACGTCCTGACTTTC. The chain carries TRBV5-6 and TRBJ2-6; maybe TRBD1 (6 bases). The CDR3 runs to 16 residues. Germline lookup yields CDR1 SGHDT and CDR2 YYEEEE. Trimming took 3 bases from V and 0 from J, leaving 10 bases between them.

The genes are TRBV4-3 and TRBJ1-4; D is unresolved. Germline CDR1 LGHNA, CDR2 YSLEER. This CDR3 is built from 15 residues. V lost 4 bases, J lost 5 bases, and 14 bases lay in between. CDR3 nucleotides: TGCGCCAGCAGCCGGCTAACCGACGGGAATGAAAAACTGTTTTTT. As protein: CASSRLTDGNEKLFF.

V gene TRBV5-1 combines with J gene TRBJ2-1; TRBD2 matches at 7 bases. V lost 0 bases to trimming and J lost 2 bases; unmatched junction nucleotides: 8. Germline V gene data show CDR1 as SGHRS and CDR2 as YFSETQ. The CDR3 has 17 residues. The CDR3 DNA is TGCGCCAGCAGCTTGGTAATCGGGGGGTTCGCCTACAATGAGCAGTTCTTC. The encoded protein is CASSLVIGGFAYNEQFF.

J is TRBJ2-7 and V is TRBV30; possible D gene TRBD1, 5 bases. This CDR3 region has 13 residues. V gave up 1 base and J gave up 3 bases, with 10 bases separating them. CDR1 and CDR2 (germline): GTSNPN, SVGIG (reference sequence). This CDR3 reads CAWSAGNLYEQYF. The DNA for the CDR3 is TGTGCCTGGAGTGCAGGGAACCTCTACGAGCAGTACTTC.

The J gene is TRBJ1-2, the V gene TRBV18; the D gene is possibly TRBD1 (5 bases). Trimming cost V 1 base and J 1 base, with 10 bases left between them. The length of the CDR3 is 15 residues. Germline V gene sequence: CDR1 KGHSH, CDR2 LQKENI. The CDR3 nucleotides are TGTGCCAGCTCACCACAGGGGAGAATTAACTATGGCTACACCTTC. Its translation is CASSPQGRINYGYTF.

This clone has a single count. The chain has TRBV28 and TRBJ2-5; a weak D match, TRBD1 (6 bases). The CDR3 is 14 residues long. Per germline, CDR1 MDHEN and CDR2 SYDVKM. Trimming pared 1 base from V and 1 base from J, leaving 7 bases between. The DNA of the CDR3 is TGTGCCAGCAGTTTATTAGGGGGCCAAGAGACCCAGTACTTC. This gives the protein CASSLLGGQETQYF.

The rearrangement uses TRBV5-4 and TRBJ2-5; D might be TRBD1 (6 bases). Deletions cut 4 bases from V and 5 bases from J, with 15 bases between. CDR3 size: 14 residues. Germline V gene data show CDR1 as SGHNT and CDR2 as YYREEE (reference sequence). CDR3 in DNA: TGTGCCAGCAGCGCATTAAAGGGGGAGGAGACCCAGTACTTC. Translating it yields CASSALKGEETQYF. Using reference TRBV5-4 and TRBJ2-5 for the parts outside the CDR3, the full variable domain is ETGVTQSPTHLIKTRGQQVTLRCSSQSGHNTVSWYQQALGQGPQFIFQYYREEENGRGNFPPRFSGLQFPNYSSELNVNALELDDSALYLCASSALKGEETQYFGPGTRLLVL.

The V and J genes are TRBV9 and TRBJ1-3; D call uncertain. V gave up 3 bases and J gave up 2 bases, with 12 bases separating them. The germline V gene has CDR1 SGDLS and CDR2 YYNGEE. The CDR3 sequence is 15 residues long. The CDR3 nucleotides read TGTGCCAGCAGCGACTCCCCGGTTGCTGGAAACACCATATATTTT. Amino acid sequence: CASSDSPVAGNTIYF.

The chain uses TRBV7-2 and TRBJ1-4; possibly TRBD1 for D (5 bases). V was shortened by 5 bases and J by 4 bases, with 20 bases between the two germline ends. The CDR3 is 17 amino acids. Germline V gene lookup returns CDR1 SGHTA and CDR2 FQGNSA. CDR3 amino acids: CASSRRPRGALNEKLFF. CDR3 sequence (DNA): TGTGCCAGCAGCCGACGCCCTCGAGGGGCCCTTAATGAAAAACTGTTTTTT.

A note on this clone: Additional DNA sequences in this sample encode the identical CDR3. The gene calls are TRBV5-1 and TRBJ2-5, with D tentatively TRBD2 (6 bases). The V end lost 4 bases, the J end lost 4 bases, and 11 bases lay between the germline ends. CDR1 and CDR2 (germline): SGHRS, YFSETQ. The length of the CDR3 is 13 residues. This CDR3 is CASSPPGGETQYF. In DNA form, the CDR3 reads TGCGCCAGCAGCCCGCCCGGGGGAGAGACCCAGTACTTC.

V gene TRBV15 combines with J gene TRBJ2-7; D may be TRBD1 (6 bases). V lost 0 bases and J 7 bases, leaving 16 bases between the germline ends. Germline V gives CDR1 LNHNV, CDR2 YYDKDF (reference sequence). The CDR3 is made up of 15 amino acids. In DNA form, the CDR3 reads TGTGCCACCAGCAGAGATGCAAGGTCGACAGGTGAGCAGTACTTC. It translates to CATSRDARSTGEQYF.